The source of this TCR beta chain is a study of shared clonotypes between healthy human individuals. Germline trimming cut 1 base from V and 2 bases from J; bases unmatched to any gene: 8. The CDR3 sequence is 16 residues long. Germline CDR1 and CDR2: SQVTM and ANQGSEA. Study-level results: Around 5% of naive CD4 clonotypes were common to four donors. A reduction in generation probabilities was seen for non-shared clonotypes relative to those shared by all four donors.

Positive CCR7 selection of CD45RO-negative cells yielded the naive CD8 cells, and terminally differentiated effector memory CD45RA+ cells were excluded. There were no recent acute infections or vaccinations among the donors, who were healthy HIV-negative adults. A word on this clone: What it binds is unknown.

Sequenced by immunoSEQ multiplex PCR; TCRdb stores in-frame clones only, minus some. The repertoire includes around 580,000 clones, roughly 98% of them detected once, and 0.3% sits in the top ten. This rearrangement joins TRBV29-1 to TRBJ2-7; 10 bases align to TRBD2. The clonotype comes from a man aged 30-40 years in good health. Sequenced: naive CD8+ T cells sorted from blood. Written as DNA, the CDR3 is TGCAGCGTTGAAGGATCCGGACTAGCGGAAACCTACGAGCAGTACTTC. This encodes CSVEGSGLAETYEQYF.